The source of this TCR beta chain is a study of early T cells in non-severe SARS-CoV-2 infection. One entry per CDR3 protein results from TCRdb running MiXCR on the 5' RACE reads. The table has more than 65,000 distinct CDR3 sequences, roughly 4.9% seen once. Germline V gene lookup returns CDR1 MNHNY and CDR2 SVGAGI (reference sequence). CDR3 length equals 18 residues. Trimming took 2 bases from V and 8 from J; bases not matched to a gene: 13. Specimen: whole blood, collected at baseline. The V call is TRBV6-6, the J call TRBJ1-4, with 11 bases fitting TRBD1. This receptor was obtained from an adult who was a healthcare worker with PCR-confirmed SARS-CoV-2 infection or an uninfected control (not recorded which). The donor label of this sample is uncertain. CDR3 loop: CASSYGDRGIDVAEKLFF. The CDR3, as DNA: TGTGCCAGCAGTTACGGGGACAGGGGGATAGACGTAGCGGAAAAACTGTTTTTT.